This T cell receptor (beta chain) comes out of a study of cytomegalovirus exposure and HLA in healthy donors. Study conclusions and caveats: Per published accounts, TCR beta sequences correctly predicted the HLA-A and HLA-B alleles of most subjects.

The PCR was carried out with 60 Vbeta primers and 13 Jbeta primers. Here immunoSEQ multiplex PCR was the method, and the copy in TCRdb shows in-frame clones only, minus some. The sample holds fewer than 110,000 clones, roughly three quarters seen once. Regarding this clone: Its target is not known. A read error may account for a junction end that differs from germline. This CDR3 is also generated by other DNA sequences in the sample.

The CDR3 covers 18 residues. Germline V gives CDR1 ENHRY, CDR2 SYGVKD. The source is a man aged 40-55 years in good health and CMV-seronegative. Sequencing was performed on PBMCs. This chain joins TRBV10-3 and TRBJ1-6, with TRBD1 as a possible D gene (5 bases). In DNA form, the CDR3 reads TGTGCCATCAGCTCCGGGACTTATTTTAGCTCCTATAATTCCCCCCTCCACTTT. Residues: CAISSGTYFSSYNSPLHF.